Listed here is a single T cell receptor (beta chain). This clone appeared a few times. There is no known antigen for this receptor. No base-level quality is on record; no much larger clone is a single base apart. The data belong to a study of cytomegalovirus exposure and HLA in healthy donors (dated 2017 in TCRdb). For context, the study as a whole: According to an earlier analysis of around 600 of the donors, roughly 180 million T cells yielded 117 million unique TCR beta sequences and 276 Gb of sequence data. The study profiled the T cell repertoires of 500 to 800 subjects by immunosequencing and related them to cytomegalovirus serostatus. A later genetic analysis used genome-wide SNP genotypes for about 55% of the 666 donors, treating that subset as a discovery cohort. The study aimed to test whether cataloging public T cell receptors could reveal signatures of past pathogen exposure. Among around 400 genotyped donors of the cohort, an average of about 240,000 unique TCR beta nucleotide sequences was sequenced per donor, of which about 19% were non-productive. An early release covering roughly 640 HLA-typed donors comprised 250 to 350 gigabases of sequencing data and around 80 million unique TCR sequences. All discovery cohort repertoires had been generated on a single sequencing platform. Because of strong linkage in the cohort, roughly five DR-DQ haplotypes were treated as single units for association and clustering. Among the approximately 400 genotyped donors, approximately 77% belonged to the genetic ancestry cluster associated with self-reported Caucasian donors. The later analysis used no new phenotypic data to find candidate immune exposures, relying instead on TCR beta sequences and their occurrence across donors. The number of donors typed differed by locus, with about 629-640 for A, B, C, DRB1 and DQB1, 522 for DQA1, 600 to 610 for DPA1, and around 460 for DPB1. Along with the 666-subject first cohort, a separate validation cohort of over a hundred different subjects was used. In an earlier analysis of roughly 540 of the donors, high-throughput TCR beta sequencing was used to judge whether each TCR beta V gene segment behaved as functional or pseudogenic. A later analysis re-analyzed previously published TCR beta repertoires from 666 donors and added high-resolution HLA genotyping to study TCR occurrence patterns. High-throughput TCR immunosequencing, statistical association of individual TCRs with disease status, and machine learning were combined to predict cytomegalovirus infection status. Alongside the repertoire data, information on donor age, sex, ethnicity and CMV serostatus was compiled. HLA typing covered class I and class II loci at four-digit resolution. The full study reports these points: Because HLA typing was unavailable for some donors at each locus, only the typed subset was used in association tests. In a later analysis, HLA-associated TCR beta chains were found to be more clonally expanded and to have lower generation probabilities than equally common non-associated chains. CMV serostatus was the only immune exposure information available for the cohort. When HLA alleles, especially DR and DQ, strongly co-occurred, attributing TCR associations to individual alleles was difficult. In a later analysis, several top co-occurrence clusters were reported to appear linked to parvovirus B19, influenza, CMV and Epstein-Barr virus. In this cohort, only TCR beta chains were sequenced, and detectable features were limited by the absence of alpha or paired-chain data. A later analysis associated 16,951 TCR beta sequences with specific HLA alleles at a false discovery rate of 0.05. The 87-base-pair reads could not distinguish some IMGT-functional V segments, including TRBV6-2 and TRBV6-3, so those segments were excluded. An association between a missense DCLRE1C variant and V-gene and J-gene trimming of TCR beta chains was found in a later genetic analysis and replicated in an independent cohort. According to a later genetic analysis, donors in an Asian-associated ancestry cluster had fewer N-insertions in productive TCRs than the approximately 610-donor mean. In both the original and validation cohorts, the classifier was reported to diagnose cytomegalovirus status with high specificity and sensitivity. The earlier analysis of 587 of the donors excluded approximately 15 rarely observed V segments, including chromosome 9 orphons, because counts were too low. In the study, approximately 160 TCR beta chains were listed as associated with cytomegalovirus. In vitro tests confirmed that a few of the cytomegalovirus-associated TCR beta chains recognize cytomegalovirus antigens. In a later analysis, TCR association rates were found to vary across HLA loci, with the most associated TCRs seen for DRB1 alleles and the fewest for HLA-C alleles. The presence/absence analyses assumed that sequencing depth was roughly uniform across donors, and that assumption may not be true. A further reported finding was that TCR beta sequences accurately predicted the HLA-A and HLA-B alleles for most subjects in the first cohort. According to a later analysis, most CMV-associated TCR beta chains appeared to be HLA-restricted, and the HLA associations seemed to be driven largely by CMV exposure. Across donors, most TCR sequences were observed very rarely, whereas some public TCRs were present in many individuals. A cluster of highly shared sequence variants was judged likely to represent a technical artifact of the sequencing pipeline. Linkage disequilibrium might explain the correlated functional status among segregating V segments, but an unknown experimental factor could not be excluded. It was suggested by the authors that the approach could potentially be generalized to other disease states and immunological phenotypes. In an earlier analysis of about 600 of the donors, most TCR beta V segments appeared in productive rearrangements about 87% or about 30% of the time, broadly matching IMGT annotations.

The library was generated by the immunoSEQ multiplex PCR assay. For the multiplex PCR, a mixture combining 60 forward primers for TCR Vbeta segments and 13 reverse primers for TCR Jbeta segments was used. The CDR3 region of rearranged TCR beta genes was amplified from genomic DNA with a multiplex PCR assay. The amplified TCR beta libraries were sequenced on the Illumina HiSeq System as 87-base-pair reads. Regarding the original processing steps: A later analysis tallied around 80 million unique TCR beta chains across the 550 to 850 repertoires, and approximately 11 million of those chains were shared by two or more donors. Raw reads were error-corrected and collapsed into unique sequences with a nearest-neighbor algorithm that merged closely related sequences to remove PCR and sequencing errors. CDR3 sequences were aligned to IMGT reference sequences to assign V, D and J gene segments. For a sequence to be retained, at least a six-nucleotide match to both a V gene segment and a J gene segment was required. A rearrangement counted as productive if the CDR3 had no stop codons and remained in frame with V and J, and every other rearrangement counted as non-productive. Following IMGT convention, CDR3 was defined as the stretch from the second conserved V-encoded cysteine up to the conserved J-encoded phenylalanine. The earlier analysis of 500 to 650 of the donors excluded any sequence lacking an unambiguous match to a single V gene segment. In an earlier analysis of some 590 of the donors, V segments were called functional above 56.7% productive rearrangements and were called segregating when the between-donor standard deviation exceeded 5%. A statistical classification framework was built for diagnosing cytomegalovirus status from the catalog of TCR beta chain sequences. In a later analysis, V and J genes were assigned by comparing TCR nucleotide sequences against IMGT/GENE-DB human TR gene sequences. Using the TCRdist pipeline, a later analysis assigned CDR3 sequences along with most-parsimonious VDJ recombination scenarios. In a later analysis, each TCR beta chain was defined by its CDR3 amino acid sequence together with its V-gene family, and reads without a unique V-gene family were excluded. A later analysis removed 500 to 650 highly shared, low-generation-probability nucleotide sequences to deal with suspected cross-contamination and a sequencing artifact. A later analysis calculated a clonal expansion index for each public chain from normalized within-repertoire ranks of inferred template counts. A later analysis computed generation probabilities with a VDJ recombination model fitted to out-of-frame rearrangements, and checked the results against IGoR. Hypergeometric tests were used in a later analysis to score TCR-TCR, TCR-HLA and TCR-CMV co-occurrence, with a repertoire-size bias correction applied to the TCR pairs. False discovery rates were estimated in a later analysis by permuting HLA or CMV assignments 20 times. In a later analysis, co-occurring TCRs were grouped using DBSCAN, and TCRdist sequence similarity was added for clustering within HLA-allele-positive subsets. Repertoires with fewer than 30,000 or more than 120,000 public chains, plus five repertoires with anomalous nucleotide sharing, were excluded from co-occurrence clustering. TCRdb re-hosts the immuneACCESS table, in-frame sequences only. Its copies lack some clones; in the studies checked, an unresolved V gene accounts for under half of them, and the cause for the rest is not known. V, J and clone size are those of that table, while D and trimming were read from the DNA. The sample records around 150,000 clones, about 82% of which are singletons. 3.4% of the sample rests with the top ten.

The CDR3 holds 14 amino acids from the cysteine to the phenylalanine. Left in the record is the CDR3 DNA by itself, 42 bases read in frame from the first base. Cut back by 5 bases and 4 bases, the V and J ends lie 11 bases apart. CDR1 and CDR2 were assigned from the germline V gene as SGHNT and YENEEA. In total, approximately 700 healthy bone marrow donors made up the cohort. All cohort members were sampled while nominally healthy, although unrecorded immune exposures were likely present. The donor was CMV seronegative and belonged to the group of 352 seronegative cohort members. Every donor gave a peripheral blood sample, and the peripheral blood mononuclear cells from that sample were used for TCR beta sequencing. Genomic DNA was extracted from the blood cell samples with the Qiagen DNeasy Blood Extraction Kit.

The receptor chain draws on TRBV11-3 and TRBJ2-2; possibly the D gene is TRBD1, per 6 matching bases. Source material: PBMCs. The receptor comes from a male donor in good health and CMV-seronegative. The DNA sequence reads TGTGCCAGCAGCCCCGGACAGACCACCGGGGAGCTGTTTTTT. It is translated as CASSPGQTTGELFF.